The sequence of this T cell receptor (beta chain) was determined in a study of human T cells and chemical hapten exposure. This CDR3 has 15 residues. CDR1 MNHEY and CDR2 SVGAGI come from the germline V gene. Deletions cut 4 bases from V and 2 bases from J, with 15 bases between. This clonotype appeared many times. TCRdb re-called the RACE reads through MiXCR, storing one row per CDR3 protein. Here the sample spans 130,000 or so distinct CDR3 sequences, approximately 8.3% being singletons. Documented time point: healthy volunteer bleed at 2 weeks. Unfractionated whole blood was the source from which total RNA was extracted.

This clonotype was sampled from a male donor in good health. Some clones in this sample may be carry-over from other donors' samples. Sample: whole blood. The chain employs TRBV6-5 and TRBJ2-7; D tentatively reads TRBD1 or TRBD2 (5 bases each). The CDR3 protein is CASSSSGTATYEQYF. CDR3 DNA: TGTGCCAGCAGTTCCTCCGGGACGGCAACCTACGAGCAGTACTTC.